This T cell receptor (beta chain) was sequenced during a study of blood T cell repertoires in COVID-19. Across the study: COVID-19 samples from acute and convalescent phases originated in the United States, Italy and Spain.

The method was immunoSEQ multiplex PCR; TCRdb's version includes in-frame clones alone and lacks a portion of them. The data show 350,000 or so clones, around 88% seen once. The CDR3 spans 13 residues. Germline V CDR1 and CDR2: SGHRS, YFSETQ. Trimming pared 6 bases from V and 1 base from J, leaving 8 bases between. Sequencing input: peripheral blood. V usage is TRBV5-1 and J usage is TRBJ1-3; D gene uncertain. This TCR was recovered from a woman younger than 45 with COVID-19, enrolled during active disease. CDR3 bases: TGCGCCAGCACCCCCGGGTCTGGAAACACCATATATTTT. This encodes CASTPGSGNTIYF.